Only a few counts were recorded for the clone carrying this T cell receptor (beta chain). No antigen is known for it. The record originates from a study of post-analysis software for immune sequencing data. Points from the study as a whole: Comparison with controls showed significantly lower normalized Chao1 diversity in multiple sclerosis patients. Controls showed lower frequencies than patients for a handful of TRBV segments, and TRBV5-6, TRBV5-1 and TRBV20-1 were among these.

Trimming at V came to 7 bases and at J to 2 bases, leaving 5 bases not matched to a gene. The CDR3 loop spans 14 amino acids. Included in the TCR beta cDNA libraries were unique molecular identifiers. TCRdb itself ran the PCR reads through MiXCR, one entry per CDR3 protein. The sample lists hundreds of thousands of distinct CDR3 sequences; 59% were seen once. This rearrangement joins TRBV12-3 or TRBV12-4 to TRBJ2-3; 8 bases line up with TRBD1. Sequences were obtained from blood. This sequence originates from a girl between 2 and 10 years old with multiple sclerosis. The CDR3 DNA is TGTGCCAGCACCGACAGGGGCCTCACAGATACGCAGTATTTT. This translates into CASTDRGLTDTQYF.